This TCR beta chain was sequenced in a study of T-cell reconstitution after alpha-beta-depleted transplantation in children. Study observations and caveats: Some patients' high day-60 TCRbeta diversity was traced to surviving recipient T cells and thymic progenitors. Among T cells one year after transplant, newly produced cells accounted for most counts and diversity. By about two months after transplant, alpha-beta T cells reportedly arose from several hundred graft clones that had expanded.

This clonotype was counted at least ten times. Its antigen is undetermined. Unique molecular identifiers featured in how the TCRbeta library was prepared. TCRdb independently ran MiXCR on the PCR reads; one entry per CDR3 protein. Seen here are 700,000 to 950,000 distinct CDR3 sequences, around 15% observed once, and the top ten hold approximately 5%. This CDR3 has 14 amino acids. V lost 5 bases and J lost 2; bases outside the gene matches: 4. Germline V gives CDR1 MNHEY, CDR2 SMNVEV (reference sequence). The sequence derives from a male patient under 18 who had a stem cell transplant for acute lymphoblastic leukemia, so the T cells may come from the graft donor. This chain joins TRBV27 and TRBJ2-7, with 9 bases aligning to TRBD1. The sequences come from PBMCs, mostly from graft donor cells, collected 360 days after TCRalphabeta/CD19-depleted stem cell transplant. CDR3 in amino acids: CASSGWTGAYEQYF. The CDR3 DNA reads as TGTGCCAGCAGTGGGTGGACAGGGGCCTACGAGCAGTACTTC.